These T cell receptor beta chains were read from a single sample in a study of cytomegalovirus exposure and HLA in healthy donors. Assay: immunoSEQ multiplex PCR; the TCRdb copy retains only in-frame clones and omits some. The table records 130,000 to 150,000 clones, roughly three quarters of them present only once. The sample comprised PBMCs. The receptors originated from a woman aged 45-65 years in good health and CMV-seronegative. The CDR3 runs from the conserved cysteine through the conserved F or W. The order of the fields is CDR3 protein, CDR3 DNA, D gene, clone size, V gene, J gene. A D gene is named only where the DNA matches it firmly. Clone size is not always given. Where it is, it says once, few, many or a class for expanded clones.

cdr3_aa: CASSFYRNTEAFF
cdr3_nt: TGTGCCAGCAGCTTCTACAGGAACACTGAAGCTTTCTTT
d_call: NA
clone_size: NA
v_call: TRBV5-6
j_call: TRBJ1-1

cdr3_aa: CASSPLVDSSPNIQYF
cdr3_nt: TGTGCCAGCAGCCCCCTCGTGGACAGTTCCCCTAACATTCAGTACTTC
d_call: NA
clone_size: NA
v_call: TRBV13
j_call: TRBJ2-4

cdr3_aa: CASSLGHGVTEAFF
cdr3_nt: TGCGCCAGCAGCTTGGGACACGGGGTCACTGAAGCTTTCTTT
d_call: NA
clone_size: NA
v_call: TRBV5-1
j_call: TRBJ1-1

cdr3_aa: CASSLVLGRGYGYTF
cdr3_nt: TGTGCCAGCAGCTTAGTTCTGGGGCGGGGGTATGGCTACACCTTC
d_call: NA
clone_size: NA
v_call: TRBV7-8
j_call: TRBJ1-2

cdr3_aa: CASSQRTGTYNTGELFF
cdr3_nt: TGCGCCAGCAGCCAACGCACCGGGACTTACAACACCGGGGAGCTGTTTTTT
d_call: NA
clone_size: NA
v_call: TRBV4-3
j_call: TRBJ2-2

cdr3_aa: CASGFSPRGGDEKLFF
cdr3_nt: TGTGCCAGCGGATTCTCCCCCCGGGGAGGCGATGAAAAACTGTTTTTT
d_call: NA
clone_size: NA
v_call: TRBV7-3
j_call: TRBJ1-4

cdr3_aa: CASSLPTLQETQYF
cdr3_nt: TGCGCCAGCAGCCTACCGACACTCCAAGAGACCCAGTACTTC
d_call: NA
clone_size: NA
v_call: TRBV5-1
j_call: TRBJ2-5

cdr3_aa: CASSFLAGTNTGELFF
cdr3_nt: TGTGCCAGCAGCTTCCTGGCCGGGACTAACACCGGGGAGCTGTTTTTT
d_call: NA
clone_size: NA
v_call: TRBV7-2
j_call: TRBJ2-2

cdr3_aa: CASKRGQGSNQPQHF
cdr3_nt: TGTGCCAGCAAAAGGGGACAGGGAAGCAATCAGCCCCAGCATTTT
d_call: TRBD1
clone_size: once
v_call: TRBV6-1
j_call: TRBJ1-5

cdr3_aa: CASSGQTGENYGYTF
cdr3_nt: TGTGCCAGCAGTGGACAGACAGGGGAGAACTATGGCTACACCTTC
d_call: TRBD1
clone_size: NA
v_call: TRBV25-1
j_call: TRBJ1-2

cdr3_aa: CASHITVAGAGELFF
cdr3_nt: TGCGCCAGCCATATAACCGTAGCGGGGGCCGGGGAGCTGTTTTTT
d_call: TRBD2
clone_size: NA
v_call: TRBV5-1
j_call: TRBJ2-2

cdr3_aa: CASSLEAGSYNEQFF
cdr3_nt: TGTGCCAGCAGCTTGGAGGCGGGTTCCTACAATGAGCAGTTCTTC
d_call: NA
clone_size: NA
v_call: TRBV5-4
j_call: TRBJ2-1

cdr3_aa: CASSEVWGGYNSPLHF
cdr3_nt: TGTGCCAGCAGTGAAGTTTGGGGGGGGTATAATTCACCCCTCCACTTT
d_call: NA
clone_size: NA
v_call: TRBV6-1
j_call: TRBJ1-6